Each of the 13 T cell receptor beta chains below was sequenced from the same sample in a study of CD4 T cells in relation to SARS-CoV-2 and coronaviruses. The assay was immunoSEQ multiplex PCR, and TCRdb's table has in-frame clones only and misses some. The sample gives tens of thousands of clones, about 95% of which show up once; roughly 0.14% is in the top ten. The unexposed donors gave CD4+ T cells in about 2010-2019, prior to COVID-19. Material for sequencing was naive CD4+ T cells from PBMCs. Subset reported: naive CD4+ T cells isolated by negative enrichment. Receptor source: a human donor in good health.

The J gene is TRBJ1-3, the V gene TRBV2; possibly TRBD1 for D (6 bases). V was trimmed by 6 bases and J by 0 bases, leaving 12 bases between them. This CDR3 has 15 residues. CDR1 and CDR2 from the germline V gene are SNHLY and FYNNEI. The CDR3 spells CASRDDRHSGNTIYF. The CDR3 coding sequence is TGTGCCAGCAGGGACGACAGGCACTCTGGAAACACCATATATTTT. Variable domain in full (rest from reference TRBV2 and TRBJ1-3): EPEVTQTPSHQVTQMGQEVILRCVPISNHLYFYWYRQILGQKVEFLVSFYNNEISEKSEIFDDQFSVERPDGSNFTLKIRSTKLEDSAMYFCASRDDRHSGNTIYFGEGSWLTVV.

The V and J genes are TRBV27 and TRBJ1-4; D is undetermined. Trimming pared 2 bases from V and 7 bases from J, leaving 11 bases between. The germline V gene encodes CDR1 MNHEY and CDR2 SMNVEV (reference sequence). The length of the CDR3 is 14 residues. The CDR3 sequence: CASSLRPRAEKLFF. The CDR3 DNA follows: TGTGCCAGCAGTTTAAGACCCCGGGCTGAAAAACTGTTTTTT. Full variable domain (remainder filled in from reference TRBV27 and TRBJ1-4): EAQVTQNPRYLITVTGKKLTVTCSQNMNHEYMSWYRQDPGLGLRQIYYSMNVEVTDKGDVPEGYKVSRKEKRNFPLILESPSPNQTSLYFCASSLRPRAEKLFFGSGTQLSVL.

The chain carries TRBV27 and TRBJ1-4; D gene unclear. Trimming left V 2 bases short and J 2 bases short, with 6 bases between. Germline CDR1 reads MNHEY; CDR2 reads SMNVEV (reference sequence). The length of the CDR3 is 14 residues. The CDR3 here is CASSLGWTNEKLFF. The DNA of the CDR3 is TGTGCCAGCAGTTTAGGTTGGACTAATGAAAAACTGTTTTTT.

The chain carries TRBV29-1 and TRBJ1-4; D gene uncertain. The CDR3 sequence is 10 residues long. Germline lookup yields CDR1 SQVTM and CDR2 ANQGSEA. The V and J ends lost 3 bases and 6 bases respectively, with 2 bases between them. CDR3 residues: CSVEDEKLFF. The CDR3 nucleotides read TGCAGCGTTGAGGATGAAAAACTGTTTTTT.

The chain uses TRBV11-2 and TRBJ2-1, with TRBD2 identical over 7 bases. Germline CDR1 and CDR2: SGHAT and FQNNGV. The junction had 6 bases not matched to a gene; V was cut back by 3 bases and J by 4 bases. This CDR3 has 15 residues. The CDR3 region is CASSFGLGRYNEQFF. CDR3 nucleotides: TGTGCCAGCAGCTTCGGACTAGGACGATACAATGAGCAGTTCTTC.

The chain uses TRBV6-5 and TRBJ2-3; TRBD1 aligns across 10 bases. The trim removed 5 bases at V and 5 bases at J, leaving 4 bases unmatched. CDR3 length: 14 amino acids. Germline CDR1 MNHEY, CDR2 SVGAGI. This CDR3 reads CASSTDRGRDTQYF. For the CDR3, the DNA is TGTGCCAGCAGTACGGACAGGGGGAGAGATACGCAGTATTTT.

The table lists this clone with a few counts. This chain uses TRBV19 with TRBJ2-7; the D gene is possibly TRBD2 (5 bases). This CDR3 spans 13 amino acids. CDR1 and CDR2 from the germline V gene are LNHDA and SQIVND (reference sequence). Trimming cost V 3 bases and J 1 base, with 7 bases left between them. The CDR3 sequence: CASSIGESYEQYF. The DNA for the CDR3 is TGTGCCAGTAGTATCGGGGAGTCCTACGAGCAGTACTTC. Full variable domain (remainder filled in from reference TRBV19 and TRBJ2-7): DGGITQSPKYLFRKEGQNVTLSCEQNLNHDAMYWYRQDPGQGLRLIYYSQIVNDFQKGDIAEGYSVSREKKESFPLTVTSAQKNPTAFYLCASSIGESYEQYFGPGTRLTVT.

This chain connects TRBV6-1 to TRBJ1-5; D gene uncertain. CDR1 and CDR2 (germline): MNHNS, SASEGT. Trimming removed 1 base from V and 2 bases from J, with 9 bases in between. The CDR3 is 15 amino acids. CDR3 sequence reads: CASSEGGLGNQPQHF. The CDR3 DNA sequence: TGTGCCAGCAGTGAAGGAGGGCTAGGCAATCAGCCCCAGCATTTT.

CDR3 coding DNA: TGTGCCAGCATGGGGGTGGGGAACACTGAAGCTTTCTTT. Translated, it gives CASMGVGNTEAFF. The chain joins TRBV28 to TRBJ1-1; TRBD1 might be the D (5 bases). In germline, CDR1 is MDHEN, CDR2 SYDVKM. The CDR3 has 13 residues. The V end lost 7 bases, the J end lost 1 base, and 10 bases lay between the germline ends. The variable domain in full, with the rest retrieved from reference TRBV28 and TRBJ1-1, is DVKVTQSSRYLVKRTGEKVFLECVQDMDHENMFWYRQDPGLGLRLIYFSYDVKMKEKGDIPEGYSVSREKKERFSLILESASTNQTSMYLCASMGVGNTEAFFGQGTRLTVV.

This clone was seen just once. CDR3 protein: CASSLSGVWGYEQYF. The DNA for the CDR3 is TGTGCCAGCAGTTTATCGGGGGTTTGGGGCTACGAGCAGTACTTC. The chain uses TRBV27 and TRBJ2-7, with D tentatively TRBD1 or TRBD2 (5 bases each). Germline V gene data show CDR1 as MNHEY and CDR2 as SMNVEV (reference sequence). This CDR3 has 15 amino acids. V was clipped by 0 bases and J by 3 bases, with 12 bases between them.

The J gene is TRBJ1-5, the V gene TRBV27; D uncertain. CDR1 and CDR2 (germline): MNHEY, SMNVEV (reference sequence). The CDR3 contains 13 residues. V dropped 3 bases and J dropped 1 base, with 4 bases sitting between them. Here the CDR3 DNA reads TGTGCCAGCAGTTTCAAAAGCAATCAGCCCCAGCATTTT. This translates into CASSFKSNQPQHF.

This CDR3 is CASRLDRQSSYEQYF. The CDR3, as DNA: TGTGCCAGCAGATTAGACAGGCAAAGCTCCTACGAGCAGTACTTC. This chain links TRBV6-5 with TRBJ2-7, with D possibly TRBD1 on 6 matching bases. This CDR3 has 15 amino acids. Trimming took 6 bases from V and 0 from J, leaving 15 bases between them. Germline CDR1 reads MNHEY; CDR2 reads SVGAGI.

This chain connects TRBV19 to TRBJ2-5; TRBD1 matches 9 bases. After removal of 9 bases from V and 2 bases from J, the junction contained 7 bases not matched to a gene. The germline CDR1 and CDR2 sequences are LNHDA and SQIVND (reference sequence). The CDR3 contains 14 residues. The CDR3 DNA follows: TGTGCCAGCAAGAACAGGGGGCGGCAAGAGACCCAGTACTTC. Its protein product is CASKNRGRQETQYF.